This T cell receptor (beta chain) was retrieved from a study of blood T cells in healthy people across ages. Broader study findings: Unknown CMV status may confound age-related changes in expanded clones.

Then a second PCR, running roughly 7 to 11 cycles, was carried out with a sample-barcoded 5' primer and a J-beta primer mix. TCRdb re-called the 5' RACE reads through MiXCR, storing one row per CDR3 protein. The sample has roughly 800,000 distinct CDR3 sequences; about three fifths are singletons. Worth noting for this clonotype: Its antigen is not identified.

This CDR3 is built from 13 residues. Germline V lookup: CDR1 SQVTM, CDR2 ANQGSEA. V shed 7 bases and J shed 3 bases, with 16 bases lying between them. Donors were systemically healthy Caucasian individuals from Russia aged about 6 to 90 years. Sample: blood. The chain is built from TRBV29-1 and TRBJ2-7; tentatively, D is TRBD1 (6 bases). The sequence derives from a man in his thirties or forties in good health. The CDR3 DNA sequence: TGCAGCGCCGACCCGGGACACCTCTACGAGCAGTACTTC. It encodes CSADPGHLYEQYF.